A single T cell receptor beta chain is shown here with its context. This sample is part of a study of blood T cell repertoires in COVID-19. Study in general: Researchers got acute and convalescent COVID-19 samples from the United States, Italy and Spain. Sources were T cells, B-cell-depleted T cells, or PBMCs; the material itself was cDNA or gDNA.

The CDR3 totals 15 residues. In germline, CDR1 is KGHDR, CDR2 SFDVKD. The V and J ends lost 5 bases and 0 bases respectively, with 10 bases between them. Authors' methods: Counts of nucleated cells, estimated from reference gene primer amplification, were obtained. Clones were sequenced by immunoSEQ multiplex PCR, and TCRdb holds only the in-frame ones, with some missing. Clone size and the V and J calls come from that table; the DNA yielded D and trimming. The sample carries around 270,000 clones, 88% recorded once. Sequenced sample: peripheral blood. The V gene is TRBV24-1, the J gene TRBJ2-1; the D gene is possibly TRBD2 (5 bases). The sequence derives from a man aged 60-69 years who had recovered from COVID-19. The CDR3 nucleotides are TGTGCCACCAGTGGACGGGGAAGCTCCTACAATGAGCAGTTCTTC. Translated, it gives CATSGRGSSYNEQFF.